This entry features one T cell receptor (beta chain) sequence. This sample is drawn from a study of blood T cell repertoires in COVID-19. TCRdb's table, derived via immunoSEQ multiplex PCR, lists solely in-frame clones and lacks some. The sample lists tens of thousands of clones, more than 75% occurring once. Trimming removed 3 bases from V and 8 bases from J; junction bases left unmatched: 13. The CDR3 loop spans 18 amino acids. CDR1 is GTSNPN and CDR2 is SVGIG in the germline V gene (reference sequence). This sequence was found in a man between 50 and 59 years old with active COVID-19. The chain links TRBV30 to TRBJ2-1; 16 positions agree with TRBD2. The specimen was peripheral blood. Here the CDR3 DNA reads TGTGCCTGGAGCGAAGGGACTAGCGGGAGGGCCTTTAGGGATGAGCAGTTCTTC. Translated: CAWSEGTSGRAFRDEQFF.